This entry concerns a single TCR beta chain. What it binds is unknown. Template switching by 5'RACE produced TCR cDNA, adding a universal primer site and UMIs. MiXCR, applied by TCRdb to the 5' RACE reads, yields one record per CDR3 protein. The top ten hold 11% to 15% of the sample, which has just under 600,000 distinct CDR3 sequences, 13% seen once. This entry is derived from a study of T cells after yellow fever vaccination. Study-level findings and limits: Abundant clonotypes from the bulk population could have been carried over as contaminants into FACS-sorted repertoires. Once the booster was given, most primary-vaccination clones reappeared, at more than 95% for CD4 and over 85% for CD8.

The specimen was PBMCs, collected on the day of the yellow fever booster vaccination. The source of this sequence is a man aged 25-40 years who received the YFV17D yellow fever vaccine.

The CDR3: CSANQFRGRLNSTSRSPLHF. CDR3 DNA sequence: TGCAGTGCTAACCAATTCAGGGGAAGATTGAACTCGACCAGCAGGTCACCCCTCCACTTT. The rearrangement uses TRBV20-1 and TRBJ1-6; D might be TRBD1 (6 bases). There are 20 residues in the CDR3. Trimming took 4 bases from V and 10 from J, leaving 35 bases between them. Germline V gene data show CDR1 as DFQATT and CDR2 as SNEGSKA (reference sequence).